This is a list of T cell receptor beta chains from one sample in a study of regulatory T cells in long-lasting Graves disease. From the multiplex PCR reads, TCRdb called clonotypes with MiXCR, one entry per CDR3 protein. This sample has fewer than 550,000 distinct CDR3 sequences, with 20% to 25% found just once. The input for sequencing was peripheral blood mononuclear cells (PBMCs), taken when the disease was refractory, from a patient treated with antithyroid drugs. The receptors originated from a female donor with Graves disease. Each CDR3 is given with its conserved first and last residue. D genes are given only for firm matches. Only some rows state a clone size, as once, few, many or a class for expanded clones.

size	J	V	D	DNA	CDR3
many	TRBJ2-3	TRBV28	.	TGTGCCAGCAGTTTATCCCTCCTTACAGATACGCAGTATTTT	CASSLSLLTDTQYF
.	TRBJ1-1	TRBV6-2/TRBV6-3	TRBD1	TGTGCCAGCCCGACAGGGGGTATCACTGAAGCTTTCTTT	CASPTGGITEAFF
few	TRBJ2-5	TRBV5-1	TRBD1	TGCGCCAGCAGCTTGAGTACAGGGGGTCGGGAGACCCAGTACTTC	CASSLSTGGRETQYF
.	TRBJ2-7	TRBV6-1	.	TGTGCCAGCAGACCTTCTAGAGCCTACTACGAGCAGTACTTC	CASRPSRAYYEQYF
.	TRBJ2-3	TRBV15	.	TGTGCCACCAGCCGCTGGGGCACAGATACGCAGTATTTT	CATSRWGTDTQYF
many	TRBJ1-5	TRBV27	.	TGTGCCAGCAGTTCGCCACAGGGAACCCGCAATCAGCCCCAGCATTTT	CASSSPQGTRNQPQHF
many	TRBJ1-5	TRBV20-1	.	TGCAGTGCTAGAGACAGGGCGGTCGGGAGCAATCAGCCCCAGCATTTT	CSARDRAVGSNQPQHF
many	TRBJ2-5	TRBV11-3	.	TGTGCCAGCAGCTTTGGGAGGATGGAGACCCAGTACTTC	CASSFGRMETQYF
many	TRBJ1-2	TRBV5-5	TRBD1	TGTGCCAGCAGCTGGAGTACAGGGGGCGGCTACACCTTC	CASSWSTGGGYTF
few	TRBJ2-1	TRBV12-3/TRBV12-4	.	TGTGCCAGCAGTTTGGGATTTGGTGAGCAGTTCTTC	CASSLGFGEQFF
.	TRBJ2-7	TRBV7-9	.	TGTGCCAGCAGCGGGGGGACAGTCTACGAGCAGTACTTC	CASSGGTVYEQYF
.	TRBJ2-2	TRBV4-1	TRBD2	TGCGCCAGCAGCCAACCTCCGGGACTACAAAGACCGAACACCGGGGAGCTGTTTTTT	CASSQPPGLQRPNTGELFF
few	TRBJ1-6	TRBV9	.	TGTGCCAGCAGCGCGATGAGGGACGGGGATAATTCACCCCTCCACTTT	CASSAMRDGDNSPLHF
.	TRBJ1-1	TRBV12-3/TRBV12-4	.	TGTGCCAGCAGTACCTCCGGGGGCTACACTGAAGCTTTCTTT	CASSTSGGYTEAFF
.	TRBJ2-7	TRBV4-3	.	TGCGCCAGCAGCCAAGACAGGGCTGCCGAGCAGTACTTC	CASSQDRAAEQYF
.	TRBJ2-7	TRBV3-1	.	TGTGCCAGCAGCCCAGCGATGTCCTACGAGCAGTACTTC	CASSPAMSYEQYF
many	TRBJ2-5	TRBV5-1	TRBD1	TGTGCCAGCAGTTCAGGGGGTGGGGAGACCCAGTACTTC	CASSSGGGETQYF